This T cell receptor (beta chain) was observed in a study of shared clonotypes between healthy human individuals. The CDR3 is 15 amino acids. The V gene end was trimmed by 4 bases and the J gene end by 6 bases; junction bases not matched to a gene: 10. Germline V gives CDR1 SGHNT, CDR2 YYREEE (reference sequence). Profiled with immunoSEQ multiplex PCR; TCRdb holds only in-frame clones, not every one. Among approximately 530,000 clones listed, approximately 95% were seen once. Sequencing was performed on naive CD4+ T cells sorted from blood. Subset described: CD45RA+ positively selected. The chain uses TRBV5-4 and TRBJ2-3, with 8 bases that match TRBD2. The clonotype comes from a woman aged 25 to 39 in good health. CDR3: CASSVGLEVGDTQYF. The CDR3 nucleotides are TGTGCCAGCAGCGTGGGACTAGAGGTGGGGGATACGCAGTATTTT. Complete variable domain (other parts from reference TRBV5-4 and TRBJ2-3): ETGVTQSPTHLIKTRGQQVTLRCSSQSGHNTVSWYQQALGQGPQFIFQYYREEENGRGNFPPRFSGLQFPNYSSELNVNALELDDSALYLCASSVGLEVGDTQYFGPGTRLTVL.